The next 21 T cell receptor beta chains were all read from a single sample in a study of T cell repertoires in cytomegalovirus infection. TCRdb reanalysed the reads using MiXCR and keeps one entry per CDR3 protein. The sample lists some 100,000 distinct CDR3 sequences; about 25% were seen once. The sequenced material came from CD8+ T cells from PBMCs. The receptors come from a human donor in good health (CMV status not recorded). Some clones in this sample may be carry-over from other donors' samples.

The chain is built from TRBV20-1 and TRBJ1-2; D might be TRBD1 (6 bases). The CDR3 consists of 14 residues. Germline-derived CDR1 and CDR2 are DFQATT and SNEGSKA (reference sequence). Trimming pared 0 bases from V and 2 bases from J, leaving 10 bases between. The CDR3 spells CSAREGAANYGYTF. Here the CDR3 DNA reads TGCAGTGCTAGAGAGGGGGCAGCGAACTATGGCTACACCTTC.

The genes are TRBV14 and TRBJ1-2, with D tentatively TRBD1 (5 bases). There are 18 residues in the CDR3. Trimming removed 0 bases from V and 2 bases from J, with 19 bases in between. CDR1 and CDR2 from the germline V gene are SGHDN and FVKESK. This chain's CDR3 is CASSQDSIGPGGNYGYTF. CDR3 coding DNA: TGTGCCAGCAGCCAAGATTCCATCGGACCCGGGGGAAACTATGGCTACACCTTC. Full variable domain (rest looked up from reference TRBV14 and TRBJ1-2): EAGVTQFPSHSVIEKGQTVTLRCDPISGHDNLYWYRRVMGKEIKFLLHFVKESKQDESGMPNNRFLAERTGGTYSTLKVQPAELEDSGVYFCASSQDSIGPGGNYGYTFGSGTRLTVV.

In its sample, this clonotype was seen a few times. The chain is built from TRBV19 and TRBJ1-1; D ambiguous. Deletions cut 4 bases from V and 11 bases from J, with 11 bases between. The length of the CDR3 is 11 residues. Germline V gene data show CDR1 as LNHDA and CDR2 as SQIVND (reference sequence). This chain's CDR3 is CASSTGDPAFF. The CDR3 bases are TGTGCCAGTAGTACGGGCGATCCGGCTTTCTTT.

This clonotype was picked up many times. V is TRBV30 and J is TRBJ2-1; D ambiguous. This CDR3 has 14 amino acids. From germline, CDR1 is GTSNPN and CDR2 SVGIG (reference sequence). Trimming took 0 bases from V and 3 from J, leaving 9 bases between them. The CDR3: CAWSVVSYYNEQFF. The CDR3 nucleotides read TGTGCCTGGAGTGTTGTGTCCTACTACAATGAGCAGTTCTTC.

This clonotype appeared many times. V gene TRBV11-2 combines with J gene TRBJ1-4; 11 bases map to TRBD1. Germline-derived CDR1 and CDR2 are SGHAT and FQNNGV. J lost 5 bases, V lost 4 bases, and 6 bases had no gene match. CDR3 length: 16 amino acids. The CDR3 nucleotides are TGTGCCAGCAGCTCATGGACAGGGGGCAGCAATGAAAAACTGTTTTTT. This codes for CASSSWTGGSNEKLFF.

This clonotype was counted between two and nine times. The chain has TRBV4-3 and TRBJ2-7; tentatively, D is TRBD1 (6 bases). The CDR3 loop spans 13 amino acids. The V gene's germline CDR1 is LGHNA and CDR2 YSLEER. With 0 bases removed from V and 6 bases from J, the gap between germline ends came to 9 bases. CDR3 sequence reads: CASSQDTGLEQYF. CDR3 coding DNA: TGCGCCAGCAGCCAAGATACAGGGCTCGAGCAGTACTTC.

The V and J genes are TRBV30 and TRBJ1-5; tentative D call: TRBD1 (5 bases). Germline V lookup: CDR1 GTSNPN, CDR2 SVGIG (reference sequence). Trimming stripped 1 base from V and 4 bases from J, with 8 bases between. This CDR3 has 13 amino acids. The CDR3 coding sequence is TGTGCCTGGAGTGATTGGGGGAATCAGCCCCAGCATTTT. Its translation: CAWSDWGNQPQHF.

The rearrangement joins TRBV28 to TRBJ1-5; D perhaps matches TRBD1 (5 bases). The V end was cut by 5 bases, the J end by 4 bases, with 12 bases between. Germline lookup yields CDR1 MDHEN and CDR2 SYDVKM. The CDR3 length is 14 residues. Here the CDR3 reads CASSRGEGNQPQHF. The CDR3 nucleotides are TGTGCCAGCAGTAGAGGGGAGGGAAATCAGCCCCAGCATTTT.

This clonotype showed up just a few times. The chain recombines TRBV11-1 with TRBJ2-7; D gene unclear. V lost 2 bases, J lost 2 bases, and 7 bases lay in between. The CDR3 spans 13 residues. Germline CDR1 and CDR2: SGHAT and FQDESV (reference sequence). Here the CDR3 reads CASSLYSAYEQYF. The CDR3 bases are TGTGCCAGCAGCTTATATTCCGCCTACGAGCAGTACTTC.

V is TRBV20-1 and J is TRBJ2-2; TRBD2 matches at 10 bases. This CDR3 region has 14 residues. Germline lookup yields CDR1 DFQATT and CDR2 SNEGSKA (reference sequence). V gave up 5 bases and J gave up 5 bases; unmatched junction bases: 5. The CDR3 region has the DNA TGCAGTGCTCAAAGCGGGAGGGGGACCGGGGAGCTGTTTTTT. Translating it yields CSAQSGRGTGELFF.

The V and J genes are TRBV11-2 and TRBJ1-1; D is undetermined. Looked up from germline, CDR1 is SGHAT and CDR2 is FQNNGV. The V end lost 2 bases, the J end lost 0 bases, and 13 bases lay between the germline ends. There are 16 residues in the CDR3. In nucleotides, the CDR3 is TGTGCCAGCAGCTTACTTTATCCACAGATGAACACTGAAGCTTTCTTT. It translates to CASSLLYPQMNTEAFF.

The genes are TRBV7-2 and TRBJ2-7; no clear D gene. Trimming took 6 bases from V and 4 from J, leaving 16 bases between them. This CDR3 is built from 14 residues. Germline values: CDR1 SGHTA, CDR2 FQGNSA. CDR3 amino acids: CASSLGSVGYEQYF. DNA for the CDR3: TGTGCCAGCAGTTTGGGAAGCGTAGGATACGAGCAGTACTTC.

The chain employs TRBV7-9 and TRBJ2-7; TRBD2 aligns across 12 bases. The CDR3 covers 15 residues. The trim removed 5 bases at V and 6 bases at J, leaving 8 bases unmatched. CDR1 is SEHNR and CDR2 is FQNEAQ in the germline V gene (reference sequence). This CDR3 is CASSLPTSGRFEQYF. CDR3 DNA: TGTGCCAGCAGCCTTCCGACTAGCGGGAGATTCGAGCAGTACTTC.

This chain links TRBV28 with TRBJ2-3, with 10 positions matching TRBD2. There are 17 residues in the CDR3. Losses at the gene ends were 3 bases for V and 5 bases for J; bases not matched to a gene: 11. The V gene's germline CDR1 is MDHEN and CDR2 SYDVKM. The CDR3 protein is CASSFPPLAGGRDTQYF. CDR3 nucleotides: TGTGCCAGCAGTTTTCCCCCCTTAGCGGGGGGCCGAGATACGCAGTATTTT.

The chain has TRBV6-2 or TRBV6-3 and TRBJ2-7, with D tentatively TRBD1 (6 bases). The CDR3 consists of 13 residues. V dropped 10 bases and J dropped 0 bases, with 13 bases sitting between them. Germline V gene sequence: CDR1 MNHEY, CDR2 SVGEGT. CDR3 bases: TGTGCCATTACGACAGGACTCTCCTACGAGCAGTACTTC. It translates to CAITTGLSYEQYF.

The chain uses TRBV20-1 and TRBJ2-7; tentative D call: TRBD1 (6 bases). Deletions cut 1 base from V and 2 bases from J, with 9 bases between. Germline V gene data show CDR1 as DFQATT and CDR2 as SNEGSKA (reference sequence). The CDR3 spans 13 residues. CDR3 protein: CSARGTETYEQYF. The CDR3 nucleotides read TGCAGTGCTAGAGGGACAGAGACCTACGAGCAGTACTTC.

A few counts support this clonotype. V gene TRBV14 combines with J gene TRBJ1-1; the match to TRBD1 covers 7 bases. The CDR3 consists of 16 residues. Germline V lookup: CDR1 SGHDN, CDR2 FVKESK. Losses at the gene ends were 1 base for V and 10 bases for J; bases not matched to a gene: 15. CDR3 amino acids: CASSQAWEAGGVGAFF. The CDR3 DNA reads as TGTGCCAGCAGCCAAGCTTGGGAAGCAGGGGGTGTCGGAGCTTTCTTT.

Many counts were recorded for this clonotype. V gene TRBV7-2 combines with J gene TRBJ1-6; maybe TRBD1 (6 bases). CDR3 length: 14 amino acids. Germline V gene data show CDR1 as SGHTA and CDR2 as FQGNSA. CDR3 bases: TGTGCGGTATTGGGGGACAAGGCGAATTCACCCCTCCACTTT. It yields the protein CAVLGDKANSPLHF.

This clonotype showed up just a few times. The chain is built from TRBV15 and TRBJ1-4, with D unclear. This CDR3 region has 14 residues. The V gene lost 5 bases and the J gene lost 0 bases, with 7 bases spanning the gap. From germline, CDR1 is LNHNV and CDR2 YYDKDF (reference sequence). CDR3 amino acids: CATSGTATNEKLFF. Here the CDR3 DNA reads TGTGCCACCAGCGGAACTGCAACTAATGAAAAACTGTTTTTT.

The V and J genes are TRBV27 and TRBJ2-3, with 8 bases lining up with TRBD2. Germline CDR1 reads MNHEY; CDR2 reads SMNVEV (reference sequence). The V and J ends lost 4 bases and 3 bases, in that order; junction bases with no gene match: 6. CDR3 length: 15 amino acids. For the CDR3, the DNA is TGTGCCAGCAGTTCCCGGGGGGGGAGGACAGATACGCAGTATTTT. Its translation is CASSSRGGRTDTQYF.

Only a few counts were recorded for this clonotype. CDR3 nucleotides: TGTGCCAGTAGTATAGTTGGAGGGGATAATGAAAAACTGTTTTTT. Its protein product is CASSIVGGDNEKLFF. The rearrangement links TRBV19 to TRBJ1-4, with D possibly matching TRBD1 (5 bases). Trimming cost V 1 base and J 4 bases, with 10 bases left between them. Germline CDR1 is LNHDA and CDR2 is SQIVND (reference sequence). This CDR3 comprises 15 residues.